Presented here are 23 T cell receptor beta chains from one specimen sequenced in a study of PD-1 blockade in mismatch repair-deficient tumors. Libraries were prepared by immunoSEQ multiplex PCR; TCRdb keeps only in-frame clonotypes and omits some of them. The sample lists roughly 120,000 clones; about 90% were seen once. Sequenced material: peripheral blood, taken 70 to 73 weeks after starting pembrolizumab. Source of these receptors: an adult with mismatch repair-deficient cancer.

This chain uses TRBV18 with TRBJ2-5, with a possible D match to TRBD1 (6 bases). Trimming removed 4 bases from V and 1 base from J, with 16 bases in between. The germline gives CDR1 KGHSH, CDR2 LQKENI. This CDR3 is built from 16 residues. CDR3 DNA sequence: TGTGCCAGCTCACTCCAGCCGGGACAACTCCAAGAGACCCAGTACTTC. Protein product: CASSLQPGQLQETQYF.

The chain employs TRBV4-3 and TRBJ2-7; 7 bases fit TRBD1. V dropped 0 bases and J dropped 3; count of bases not matched to a gene: 8. The CDR3 length is 16 residues. Germline assignment: CDR1 LGHNA and CDR2 YSLEER. In DNA, the CDR3 is TGCGCCAGCAGCCAAGATTATCCAGGGGGATTCTACGAGCAGTACTTC. This encodes CASSQDYPGGFYEQYF.

As regards this clone: The final CDR3 position lacks the conserved phenylalanine or tryptophan, pointing to a likely read error. The limits of the CDR3 on the DNA are not certain, so only TCRdb's listed CDR3 is given. The chain has TRBV30 and TRBJ1-2. Ends included, the CDR3 has 10 residues. Germline V gives CDR1 GTSNPN, CDR2 SVGIG (reference sequence). The CDR3 here is CAWSVERTQI.

This CDR3 reads CASSLRTSGHEQYF. In DNA, the CDR3 is TGTGCCAGCAGCCTAAGGACTAGCGGGCACGAGCAGTACTTC. The chain uses TRBV13 and TRBJ2-7; TRBD2 aligns across 11 bases. The CDR3 contains 14 residues. CDR1 and CDR2 (germline): PRHDT, FYEKMQ (reference sequence). V lost 5 bases and J lost 5; bases outside the gene matches: 5.

The chain uses TRBV27 and TRBJ2-7; TRBD1 matches 8 bases. The CDR3 loop spans 14 amino acids. Germline CDR1 MNHEY, CDR2 SMNVEV (reference sequence). With 5 bases clipped from V and 6 bases from J, the junction kept 9 bases outside the gene matches. Here the CDR3 DNA reads TGTGCCAGCAGTACAGGACAGGGTTGGGGCGAGCAGTACTTC. This sequence encodes CASSTGQGWGEQYF.

The CDR3 reads CAWSVSYSETQYF. CDR3 DNA: TGTGCCTGGAGTGTATCGTATTCGGAGACCCAGTACTTC. The chain is built from TRBV30 and TRBJ2-5; no reliable D call. The CDR3 spans 13 residues. The germline gives CDR1 GTSNPN, CDR2 SVGIG (reference sequence). V lost 0 bases, J lost 5 bases, and 10 bases lay in between.

The rearrangement links TRBV28 to TRBJ2-7; D unresolved. Trimming removed 2 bases from V and 12 bases from J, with 20 bases in between. This CDR3 spans 14 amino acids. CDR1 and CDR2 from the germline V gene are MDHEN and SYDVKM. The CDR3 DNA is TGTGCCAGCAGTTTACGCCTTCAGATAAGGGCCAGGTACTTC. Translation: CASSLRLQIRARYF.

This sequence joins TRBV2 and TRBJ2-1, with D possibly TRBD2 on 6 matching bases. Germline values: CDR1 SNHLY, CDR2 FYNNEI. The CDR3 sequence is 18 residues long. Trimming removed 2 bases from V and 2 bases from J, with 19 bases in between. For the CDR3, the DNA is TGTGCCAGCAGTGAATTGTTAGGCAAGCGGGCCCCCTACAATGAGCAGTTCTTC. This sequence encodes CASSELLGKRAPYNEQFF.

V is TRBV4-2 and J is TRBJ2-5, with D perhaps being TRBD1 or TRBD2 (5 bases each). The ends were cut back, 1 base at V and 1 base at J, with 16 bases in the middle. CDR1 is LGHNA, CDR2 YNFKEQ, per germline. The CDR3 runs 17 residues. DNA for the CDR3: TGTGCCAGCAGCCAAGCACGACAAGGGACCACCCAAGAGACCCAGTACTTC. The encoded protein is CASSQARQGTTQETQYF.

This chain uses TRBV18 with TRBJ2-1; D uncertain. The length of the CDR3 is 15 residues. Germline V gives CDR1 KGHSH, CDR2 LQKENI. The V and J ends lost 0 bases and 0 bases respectively, with 6 bases between them. CDR3 nucleotides: TGTGCCAGCTCACCACCGGACGGCTCCTACAATGAGCAGTTCTTC. It yields the protein CASSPPDGSYNEQFF.

This chain connects TRBV7-9 to TRBJ2-6; no clear D. Trimming removed 1 base from V and 0 bases from J, with 7 bases in between. Germline lookup yields CDR1 SEHNR and CDR2 FQNEAQ (reference sequence). The CDR3 is 16 amino acids. Here the CDR3 reads CASSLGKISGANVLTF. CDR3 DNA: TGTGCCAGCAGCTTAGGGAAGATCTCTGGGGCCAACGTCCTGACTTTC.

The V gene is TRBV13, the J gene TRBJ2-1; the D is unclear. CDR3 length: 15 amino acids. With 8 bases removed from V and 0 bases from J, the gap between germline ends came to 14 bases. Germline V gene data show CDR1 as PRHDT and CDR2 as FYEKMQ (reference sequence). DNA of the CDR3: TGTGCCAGCCAGTCGAGGAAAAGCTCCTACAATGAGCAGTTCTTC. Amino acid sequence: CASQSRKSSYNEQFF. Full variable domain (rest looked up from reference TRBV13 and TRBJ2-1): AAGVIQSPRHLIKEKRETATLKCYPIPRHDTVYWYQQGPGQDPQFLISFYEKMQSDKGSIPDRFSAQQFSDYHSELNMSSLELGDSALYFCASQSRKSSYNEQFFGPGTRLTVL.

The CDR3 reads CASQEGEYTDTQYF. The DNA for the CDR3 is TGTGCCAGCCAAGAGGGGGAGTACACAGATACGCAGTATTTT. The gene calls are TRBV2 and TRBJ2-3; D possibly corresponds to TRBD1 (6 bases). Trimming took off 8 bases at V and 2 bases at J, with 14 bases between the two ends. The CDR3 length is 14 residues. Germline loops: CDR1 SNHLY, CDR2 FYNNEI.

This clone was counted between two and nine times. This rearrangement joins TRBV6-5 to TRBJ2-7; 9 nucleotides match TRBD1. The CDR3 is made up of 14 amino acids. Germline V gene lookup returns CDR1 MNHEY and CDR2 SVGAGI. V lost 2 bases to trimming and J lost 4 bases; unmatched junction nucleotides: 3. CDR3 sequence: CASSYGQGTYEQYF. The CDR3 nucleotides are TGTGCCAGCAGTTACGGACAGGGGACGTACGAGCAGTACTTC.

The chain is built from TRBV4-3 and TRBJ2-2; 7 bases line up with TRBD2. The V gene's germline CDR1 is LGHNA and CDR2 YSLEER. V shed 1 base and J 0 bases; nucleotides not matched to a gene: 2. There are 16 residues in the CDR3. The CDR3 reads CASSQVLAANTGELFF. DNA of the CDR3: TGCGCCAGCAGCCAAGTCCTAGCGGCGAACACCGGGGAGCTGTTTTTT.

The V call is TRBV11-3, the J call TRBJ1-1; no clear D. This CDR3 has 13 residues. Germline V gene sequence: CDR1 SGHNT, CDR2 YENEEA. Trimming removed 1 base from V and 1 base from J, with 4 bases in between. DNA of the CDR3: TGTGCCAGCAGCTTAGGTCGGAACACTGAAGCTTTCTTT. Residues: CASSLGRNTEAFF.

The rearrangement uses TRBV6-1 and TRBJ2-3; D is unclear. V shed 4 bases and J shed 2 bases, with 4 bases lying between them. Germline assignment: CDR1 MNHNS and CDR2 SASEGT. The CDR3 contains 12 residues. CDR3 coding DNA: TGTGCCAGCAGTGGGGACACAGATACGCAGTATTTT. Amino acids: CASSGDTDTQYF.

This sequence joins TRBV5-6 and TRBJ2-7, with no clear D. Trimming pared 2 bases from V and 5 bases from J, leaving 5 bases between. The CDR3 runs 11 residues. From germline, CDR1 is SGHDT and CDR2 YYEEEE. This CDR3 reads CASSFHNEQYF. CDR3 sequence (DNA): TGTGCCAGCAGCTTTCACAACGAGCAGTACTTC.

The rearrangement links TRBV30 to TRBJ2-4, with a possible D match to TRBD1 (6 bases). Germline V lookup: CDR1 GTSNPN, CDR2 SVGIG (reference sequence). The CDR3 is made up of 15 amino acids. V was clipped by 1 base and J by 1 base, with 11 bases between them. The CDR3 region is CAWSGQGIAKNIQYF. CDR3 in DNA: TGTGCCTGGAGTGGCCAGGGGATTGCCAAAAACATTCAGTACTTC.

The chain recombines TRBV28 with TRBJ2-3, with TRBD2 matching over 11 bases. Germline trimming cut 8 bases from V and 4 bases from J; bases unmatched to any gene: 5. CDR1 and CDR2 from the germline V gene are MDHEN and SYDVKM. CDR3 size: 14 residues. The CDR3 spells CASGKLAGADTQYF. CDR3 nucleotide sequence: TGTGCCAGCGGAAAACTAGCGGGGGCAGATACGCAGTATTTT.

On this clone: One junction end disagrees with the germline gene, perhaps due to a read error. This sequence joins TRBV6-5 and TRBJ2-7; D is ambiguous. CDR3 length: 13 residues. Germline loops: CDR1 MNHEY, CDR2 SVGAGI. The CDR3 sequence is CASSWRNSHEQYF. CDR3 nucleotide sequence: TGTGCCAGCAGTTGGAGAAACTCCCACGAGCAGTACTTC.

This rearrangement joins TRBV27 to TRBJ2-3, with 8 bases that match TRBD2. The CDR3 runs to 14 residues. Germline CDR1 is MNHEY and CDR2 is SMNVEV (reference sequence). V trimming: 6 bases; J trimming: 2 bases; junction bases outside the gene matches: 4. As DNA, the CDR3 is TGTGCCAGCAGGGGACTAGGCCACACAGATACGCAGTATTTT. Amino acid sequence: CASRGLGHTDTQYF.

V is TRBV11-2 and J is TRBJ2-7; D gene ambiguous. Per the germline V gene, CDR1 is SGHAT and CDR2 is FQNNGV. The V end lost 0 bases, the J end lost 5 bases, and 11 bases lay between the germline ends. The CDR3 covers 14 residues. In DNA, the CDR3 is TGTGCCAGCAGCTTAGAAGGGTTGTCGGACGAGCAGTACTTC. As protein: CASSLEGLSDEQYF.